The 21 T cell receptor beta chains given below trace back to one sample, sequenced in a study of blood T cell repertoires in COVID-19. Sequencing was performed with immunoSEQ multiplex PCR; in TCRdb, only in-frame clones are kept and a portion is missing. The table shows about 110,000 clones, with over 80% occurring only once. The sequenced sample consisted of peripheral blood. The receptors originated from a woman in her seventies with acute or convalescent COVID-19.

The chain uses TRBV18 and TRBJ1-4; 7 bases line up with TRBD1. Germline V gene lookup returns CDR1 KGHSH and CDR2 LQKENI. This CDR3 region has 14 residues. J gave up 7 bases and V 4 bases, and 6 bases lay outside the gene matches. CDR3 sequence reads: CASSQGAMSEKLFF. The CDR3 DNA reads TGTGCCAGCTCACAGGGGGCGATGAGTGAAAAACTGTTTTTT.

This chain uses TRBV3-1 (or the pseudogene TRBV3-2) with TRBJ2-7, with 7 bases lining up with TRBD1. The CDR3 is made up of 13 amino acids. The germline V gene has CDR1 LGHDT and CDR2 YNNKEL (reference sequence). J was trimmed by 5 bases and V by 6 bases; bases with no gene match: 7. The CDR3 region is CASRFPDRHEQYV. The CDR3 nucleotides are TGTGCCAGCAGGTTCCCGGACAGGCACGAGCAGTACGTC.

Here the CDR3 reads CAAASGAGANVLTF. DNA of the CDR3: TGTGCCGCTGCCTCAGGGGCTGGGGCCAACGTCCTGACTTTC. The chain joins TRBV3-1 (or the pseudogene TRBV3-2) to TRBJ2-6; tentatively, D is TRBD1 (6 bases). The CDR3 has 14 residues. V lost 11 bases and J 2 bases, leaving 13 bases between the germline ends. Per the germline V gene, CDR1 is LGHDT and CDR2 is YNNKEL (reference sequence).

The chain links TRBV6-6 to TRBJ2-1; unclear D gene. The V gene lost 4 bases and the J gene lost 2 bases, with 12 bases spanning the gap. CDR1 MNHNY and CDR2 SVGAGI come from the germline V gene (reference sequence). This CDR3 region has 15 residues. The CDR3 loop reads CASSSFLGAYNEQFF. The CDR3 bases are TGTGCCAGCAGTTCCTTCCTAGGAGCCTACAATGAGCAGTTCTTC.

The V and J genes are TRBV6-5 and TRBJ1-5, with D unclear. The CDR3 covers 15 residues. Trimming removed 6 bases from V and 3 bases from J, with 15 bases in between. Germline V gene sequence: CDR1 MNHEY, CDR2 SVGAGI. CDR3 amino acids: CASSPRRGFNQPQHF. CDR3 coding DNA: TGTGCCAGCAGCCCCCGACGAGGTTTCAATCAGCCCCAGCATTTT.

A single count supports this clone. CDR3 sequence reads: CATSDPLGSGADEQFF. DNA of the CDR3: TGTGCCACCAGTGATCCGCTGGGAAGCGGGGCGGATGAGCAGTTCTTC. The chain recombines TRBV24-1 with TRBJ2-1; 7 nucleotides align to TRBD2. The CDR3 consists of 16 residues. With V trimmed by 3 bases and J by 8 bases, 12 bases remained unmatched. Germline assignment: CDR1 KGHDR and CDR2 SFDVKD.

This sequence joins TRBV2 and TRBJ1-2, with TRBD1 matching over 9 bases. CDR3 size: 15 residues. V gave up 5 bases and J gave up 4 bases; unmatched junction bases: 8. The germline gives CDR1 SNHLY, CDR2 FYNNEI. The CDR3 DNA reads TGTGCCAGCAGTCCAAACAGGGGGCCGGGCTATGGCTACACCTTC. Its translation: CASSPNRGPGYGYTF.

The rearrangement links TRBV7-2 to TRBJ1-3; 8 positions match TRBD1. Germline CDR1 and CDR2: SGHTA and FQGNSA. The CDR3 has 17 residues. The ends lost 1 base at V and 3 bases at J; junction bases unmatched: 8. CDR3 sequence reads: CASSLGTTGAHGNTIYF. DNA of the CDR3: TGTGCCAGCAGCTTAGGAACGACAGGGGCTCATGGAAACACCATATATTTT.

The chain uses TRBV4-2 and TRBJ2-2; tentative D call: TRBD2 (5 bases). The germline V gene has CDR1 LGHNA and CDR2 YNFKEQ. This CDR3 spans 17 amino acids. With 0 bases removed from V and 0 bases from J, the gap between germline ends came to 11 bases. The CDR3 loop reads CASSQDLGSTNTGELFF. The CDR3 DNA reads TGTGCCAGCAGCCAAGATTTGGGGAGTACGAACACCGGGGAGCTGTTTTTT.

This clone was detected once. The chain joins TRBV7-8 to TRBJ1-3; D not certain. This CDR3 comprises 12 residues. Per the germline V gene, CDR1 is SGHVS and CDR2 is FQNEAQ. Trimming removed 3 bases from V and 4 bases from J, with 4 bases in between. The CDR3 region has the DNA TGTGCCAGCAGCTTGGCCGGAAACACCATATATTTT. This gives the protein CASSLAGNTIYF.

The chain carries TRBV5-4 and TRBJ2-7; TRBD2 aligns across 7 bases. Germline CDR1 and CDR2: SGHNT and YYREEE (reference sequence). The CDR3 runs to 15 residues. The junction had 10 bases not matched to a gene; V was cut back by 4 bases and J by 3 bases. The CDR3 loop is CASSPGGRRDYEQYF. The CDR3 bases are TGTGCCAGCAGCCCGGGGGGACGGAGGGACTACGAGCAGTACTTC.

The CDR3 region is CASSQDGGGMNTEAFF. The CDR3 region has the DNA TGCGCCAGCAGCCAAGATGGTGGGGGGATGAACACTGAAGCTTTCTTT. The V and J genes are TRBV4-3 and TRBJ1-1; D is possibly TRBD1 (5 bases). This CDR3 is built from 16 residues. Germline CDR1 is LGHNA and CDR2 is YSLEER. Trimming removed 0 bases at V and 0 bases at J, with 11 bases between.

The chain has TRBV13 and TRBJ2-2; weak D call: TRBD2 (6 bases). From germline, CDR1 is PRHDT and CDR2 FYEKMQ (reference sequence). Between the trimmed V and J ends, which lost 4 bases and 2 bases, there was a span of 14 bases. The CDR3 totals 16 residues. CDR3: CASSSGLGTNTGELFF. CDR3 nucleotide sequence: TGTGCCAGCAGCTCCGGACTGGGGACTAACACCGGGGAGCTGTTTTTT.

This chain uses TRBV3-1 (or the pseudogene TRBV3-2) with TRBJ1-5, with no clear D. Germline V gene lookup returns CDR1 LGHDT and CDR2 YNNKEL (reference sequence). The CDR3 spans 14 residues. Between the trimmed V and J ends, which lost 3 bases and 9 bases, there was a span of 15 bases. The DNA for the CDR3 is TGTGCCAGCAGCCAGGACGCCTCGGGGTCGCCCCAGCATTTT. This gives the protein CASSQDASGSPQHF.

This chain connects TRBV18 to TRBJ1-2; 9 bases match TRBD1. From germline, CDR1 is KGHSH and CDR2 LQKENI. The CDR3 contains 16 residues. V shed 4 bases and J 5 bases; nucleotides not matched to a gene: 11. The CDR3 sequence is CASSLPNTGGVYGYTF. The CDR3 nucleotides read TGTGCCAGCTCACTACCGAATACAGGGGGCGTATATGGCTACACCTTC.

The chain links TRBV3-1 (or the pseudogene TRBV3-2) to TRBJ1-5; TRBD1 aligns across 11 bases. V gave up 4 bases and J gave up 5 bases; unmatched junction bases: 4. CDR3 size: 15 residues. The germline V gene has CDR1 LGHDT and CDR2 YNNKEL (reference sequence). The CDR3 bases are TGTGCCAGCAGCCGGGGGACAGGGGGGTATCAGCCCCAGCATTTT. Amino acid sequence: CASSRGTGGYQPQHF.

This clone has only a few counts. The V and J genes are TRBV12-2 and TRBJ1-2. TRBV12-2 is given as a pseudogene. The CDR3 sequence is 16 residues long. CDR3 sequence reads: CASRPERGRPLDGYTF. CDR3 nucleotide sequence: TGTGCAAGTCGCCCCGAGCGAGGCAGACCTCTCGATGGCTACACCTTC.

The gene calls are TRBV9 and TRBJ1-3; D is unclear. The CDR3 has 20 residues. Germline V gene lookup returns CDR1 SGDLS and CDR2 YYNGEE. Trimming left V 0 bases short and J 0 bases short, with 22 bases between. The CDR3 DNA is TGTGCCAGCAGCGTAGCGTCCAGCTACTCCTCCCGGGACTCTGGAAACACCATATATTTT. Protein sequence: CASSVASSYSSRDSGNTIYF.

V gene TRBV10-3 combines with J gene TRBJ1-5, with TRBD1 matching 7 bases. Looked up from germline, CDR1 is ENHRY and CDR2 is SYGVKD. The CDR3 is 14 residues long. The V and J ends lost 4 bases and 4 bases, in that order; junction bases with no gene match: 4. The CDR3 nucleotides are TGTGCCATCAGTGCGGGACAGACTAATCAGCCCCAGCATTTT. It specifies CAISAGQTNQPQHF.

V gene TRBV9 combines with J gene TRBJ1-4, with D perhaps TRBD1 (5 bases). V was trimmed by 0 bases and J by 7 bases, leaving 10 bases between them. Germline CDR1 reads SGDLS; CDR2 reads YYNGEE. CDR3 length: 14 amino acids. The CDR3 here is CASSVDQGREKLFF. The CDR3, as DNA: TGTGCCAGCAGCGTAGATCAGGGTCGTGAAAAACTGTTTTTT.

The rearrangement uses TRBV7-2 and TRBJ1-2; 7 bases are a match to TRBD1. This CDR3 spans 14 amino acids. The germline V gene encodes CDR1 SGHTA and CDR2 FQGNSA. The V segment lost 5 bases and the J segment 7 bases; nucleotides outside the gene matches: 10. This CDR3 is CASSEKTGPSGYTF. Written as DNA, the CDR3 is TGTGCCAGCAGCGAGAAGACAGGGCCGAGTGGCTACACCTTC.